The entry below describes one T cell receptor (beta chain). Its antigen remains unknown. Using immunoSEQ multiplex PCR, the repertoire was profiled, and TCRdb retains in-frame clones only, with some absent. The table records over 9,000 clones, more than 85% of them present only once. The record originates from a study of STAT3 mutations in large granular lymphocyte leukemia. Overall study findings and caveats: Every T-LGLL patient had at least one immunodominant TCRbeta clonotype.

The sample was peripheral blood mononuclear cells. This clonotype was obtained from a man in his sixties with T-cell large granular lymphocyte leukemia. Some clones in this sample may be carry-over from other donors' samples.

CDR3 amino acids: CASSLWGSGELFF. CDR3 DNA: TGTGCCAGCAGTTTATGGGGCAGCGGGGAGCTGTTTTTT. V and J are TRBV27 and TRBJ2-2; tentatively, D is TRBD1 (5 bases). The CDR3 is 13 residues long. The germline V and J ends were trimmed by 1 base and 7 bases, with 7 bases remaining between them. Germline V gene sequence: CDR1 MNHEY, CDR2 SMNVEV (reference sequence).